Following are 27 T cell receptor beta chains from one sample sequenced in a study of vaccination and CD4 T cells after COVID-19. At the Johns Hopkins FTIC core, DNA taken from cultured CD4+ T cells was sequenced by way of the Oncomine TCR Beta short-read assay. TCRdb reprocessed the PCR reads via MiXCR and lists one record per CDR3 protein. The sample holds about 7,300 distinct CDR3 sequences; just over 70% are singletons and the top ten take 36%. What these receptors recognize is not known. Indicated treatment: roughly 10-day PBMC culture with coronavirus spike peptide pools or control peptides (ViraFEST assay). Prior to the COVID-19 pandemic (2011-2018), the unexposed donor's CD4+ T cells were collected. The sample taken for sequencing was CD4+ T cells from blood, cultured in vitro. These receptor sequences come from a human donor in good health.

The count of this clonotype is one. This chain joins TRBV15 and TRBJ1-1; D is possibly TRBD1 (6 bases). CDR1 LNHNV and CDR2 YYDKDF come from the germline V gene (reference sequence). The CDR3 is 15 residues long. V was clipped by 4 bases and J by 5 bases, with 17 bases between them. The DNA of the CDR3 is TGTGCCACCAGCATCGAGCCGGGAGGGGGAACTGAAGCTTTCTTT. The encoded protein is CATSIEPGGGTEAFF.

This clonotype was seen a few times. The chain links TRBV6-2 or TRBV6-3 to TRBJ1-2; D call uncertain. The germline V and J ends were trimmed by 0 bases and 0 bases, with 17 bases remaining between them. The CDR3 has 18 amino acids. Germline loops: CDR1 MNHEY, CDR2 SVGEGT. CDR3: CASSYSWEKGIANYGYTF. In DNA, the CDR3 is TGTGCCAGCAGTTACTCGTGGGAGAAGGGAATTGCTAACTATGGCTACACCTTC.

The chain links TRBV6-2 or TRBV6-3 to TRBJ1-2; weak D call: TRBD1 (5 bases). This CDR3 has 15 residues. Germline values: CDR1 MNHEY, CDR2 SVGEGT. V dropped 6 bases and J dropped 1 base, with 15 bases sitting between them. The CDR3 DNA reads TGTGCCAGCAGGGCCGGGACGTCCTATAACTATGGCTACACCTTC. This encodes CASRAGTSYNYGYTF.

The chain employs TRBV20-1 and TRBJ1-2; D call uncertain. Trimming took off 6 bases at V and 1 base at J, with 18 bases between the two ends. CDR3 size: 15 residues. CDR1 and CDR2 (germline): DFQATT, SNEGSKA (reference sequence). CDR3 protein: CSAQNQNRDNYGYTF. The CDR3 region has the DNA TGCAGTGCCCAGAACCAGAATAGAGATAACTATGGCTACACCTTC.

A note on this clonotype: One end of the junction varies from germline; a read error may be responsible. The genes are TRBV2 and TRBJ1-2; D uncertain. The CDR3 runs to 12 residues. Germline CDR1 is SNHLY and CDR2 is FYNNEI. As DNA, the CDR3 is TGTGCCAGCAGTGAATGGGTCGACTTAACGCTCTTC. Translation: CASSEWVDLTLF.

The chain is built from TRBV10-1 and TRBJ2-2; 13 bases align to TRBD2. Germline-derived CDR1 and CDR2 are WNHNN and SYGVQD (reference sequence). The V and J ends lost 6 bases and 15 bases, in that order; junction bases with no gene match: 7. The length of the CDR3 is 13 residues. The CDR3 DNA sequence: TGCGCCAGCAGCAAAGGACTAGCGGGGGCCATGTTTTTT. The encoded protein is CASSKGLAGAMFF.

The rearrangement links TRBV19 to TRBJ1-2; D unclear. Germline V CDR1 and CDR2: LNHDA, SQIVND (reference sequence). There are 15 residues in the CDR3. V lost 7 bases and J lost 4, with 19 bases in between. CDR3 DNA: TGTGCCAGTACCCCCGACCCGGGGTACTCCTATGGCTACACCTTC. Translating it yields CASTPDPGYSYGYTF.

V and J are TRBV20-1 and TRBJ1-2; D may be TRBD1 (6 bases). Per the germline V gene, CDR1 is DFQATT and CDR2 is SNEGSKA (reference sequence). This CDR3 is 13 amino acids long. DNA for the CDR3: TGCAGCGGGGGCGGTCAGGGGAACTATGGCTACACCTTC. Translated, it gives CSGGGQGNYGYTF.

The chain uses TRBV25-1 and TRBJ1-6; D uncertain. CDR3 length equals 14 residues. Germline loops: CDR1 MGHDK, CDR2 SYGVNS. With 2 bases removed from V and 4 bases from J, the gap between germline ends came to 6 bases. CDR3 amino acids: CASSEEMYNSPLHF. Here the CDR3 DNA reads TGTGCCAGCAGTGAAGAGATGTATAATTCACCCCTCCACTTT.

The chain employs TRBV7-7 and TRBJ2-5; tentative D call: TRBD1 (5 bases). From germline, CDR1 is SSHAT and CDR2 FNYEAQ (reference sequence). With 6 bases removed from V and 5 bases from J, the gap between germline ends came to 19 bases. This CDR3 region has 15 residues. The CDR3 is CASSFLQDIRETQYF. CDR3 nucleotide sequence: TGTGCCAGCAGTTTTCTACAGGATATAAGGGAGACCCAGTACTTC.

There are a few counts of this clonotype. V gene TRBV2 combines with J gene TRBJ1-5, with a weak D call TRBD1 (5 bases). The CDR3 is 14 amino acids. Germline V gene sequence: CDR1 SNHLY, CDR2 FYNNEI. Trimming pared 4 bases from V and 7 bases from J, leaving 14 bases between. CDR3 bases: TGTGCCAGCAGTGTGCGGGACCTTAGGCAGCCCCAGCATTTT. This encodes CASSVRDLRQPQHF.

This clonotype was found a few times. J is TRBJ1-2 and V is TRBV2; 9 bases align to TRBD1. After removal of 6 bases from V and 2 bases from J, the junction contained 7 bases not matched to a gene. Germline V gene lookup returns CDR1 SNHLY and CDR2 FYNNEI. This CDR3 is 15 amino acids long. CDR3 region: CASREGTGPNYGYTF. Written as DNA, the CDR3 is TGTGCCAGCAGGGAGGGGACAGGGCCAAACTATGGCTACACCTTC.

V and J are TRBV7-9 and TRBJ1-1, with a tentative D call TRBD1 (5 bases). Germline V gene sequence: CDR1 SEHNR, CDR2 FQNEAQ (reference sequence). The CDR3 is 17 residues long. With 1 base removed from V and 7 bases from J, the gap between germline ends came to 22 bases. The CDR3 DNA reads as TGTGCCAGCAGCTTAGATTGGACAATAAGGAACACTGATGAAGCTTTCTTT. Translated, it gives CASSLDWTIRNTDEAFF.

The V call is TRBV6-5, the J call TRBJ1-6, with unresolved D. Germline lookup yields CDR1 MNHEY and CDR2 SVGAGI. The V gene lost 0 bases and the J gene lost 5 bases, with 5 bases spanning the gap. This CDR3 is built from 14 residues. The CDR3 is CASSYSSDNSPLHF. The CDR3 coding sequence is TGTGCCAGCAGTTACTCGTCGGATAATTCACCCCTCCACTTT.

The genes are TRBV12-3 or TRBV12-4 and TRBJ1-6; no clear D. This CDR3 is built from 12 residues. V lost 1 base and J 8 bases, leaving 3 bases between the germline ends. The DNA for the CDR3 is TGTGCCAGCAGTTTAGAATATTCACCCCTCCACTTT. Protein: CASSLEYSPLHF.

The rearrangement links TRBV7-2 to TRBJ2-7, with D perhaps TRBD1 (5 bases). V was shortened by 2 bases and J by 4 bases, with 15 bases between the two germline ends. The CDR3 consists of 15 residues. Germline CDR1 reads SGHTA; CDR2 reads FQGNSA. CDR3 region: CASSLRGSQFYEQYF. CDR3 DNA: TGTGCCAGCAGCTTAAGGGGAAGTCAATTTTACGAGCAGTACTTC.

J is TRBJ2-2 and V is TRBV19; 8 nucleotides align to TRBD1. Germline-derived CDR1 and CDR2 are LNHDA and SQIVND (reference sequence). The V gene end was trimmed by 9 bases and the J gene end by 7 bases; junction bases not matched to a gene: 7. The CDR3 extends over 13 amino acids. The CDR3 coding sequence is TGTGCCAGCGGACAGGGCGTCATCGGGGAGCTGTTTTTT. Amino acid sequence: CASGQGVIGELFF.

This clonotype has just a few counts. The chain employs TRBV6-1 and TRBJ1-2; 9 bases align to TRBD1. Germline CDR1 MNHNS, CDR2 SASEGT. The junction had 14 bases not matched to a gene; V was cut back by 5 bases and J by 4 bases. The CDR3 consists of 17 residues. The CDR3: CASSKTGGEILAYGYTF. The CDR3 nucleotides are TGTGCCAGCAGTAAAACAGGGGGCGAGATTCTCGCCTATGGCTACACCTTC.

This clonotype has just one count. This sequence joins TRBV12-3 or TRBV12-4 and TRBJ1-2; D is possibly TRBD1 (5 bases). Trimming shortened V by 6 bases and J by 3 bases, and 11 bases separated the two germline ends. CDR3 size: 13 residues. This CDR3 is CASSPDSYYGYTF. As DNA, the CDR3 is TGTGCCAGCAGCCCCGACAGCTACTATGGCTACACCTTC.

The chain is built from TRBV15 and TRBJ2-5, with 9 bases fitting TRBD2. This CDR3 contains 14 residues. V gave up 4 bases and J gave up 5 bases; unmatched junction bases: 5. The germline V gene encodes CDR1 LNHNV and CDR2 YYDKDF (reference sequence). This CDR3 reads CATSNSGSWETQYF. In DNA, the CDR3 is TGTGCCACCAGCAATAGCGGGAGTTGGGAGACCCAGTACTTC.

CDR3 protein: CSAQTSAETQYF. The CDR3 DNA is TGCAGTGCTCAAACTAGTGCAGAGACCCAGTACTTC. The chain combines TRBV20-1 with TRBJ2-5, with D perhaps matching TRBD2 (5 bases). This CDR3 is 12 amino acids long. Trimming took off 5 bases at V and 4 bases at J, with 11 bases between the two ends. CDR1 is DFQATT, CDR2 SNEGSKA, per germline (reference sequence).

This clonotype has a single count. The V and J genes are TRBV6-1 and TRBJ1-2; D uncertain. Germline V CDR1 and CDR2: MNHNS, SASEGT. This CDR3 has 13 residues. V shed 3 bases and J shed 5 bases, with 10 bases lying between them. The CDR3 reads CASSEVPVYGYTF. The CDR3 DNA sequence: TGTGCCAGCAGTGAGGTTCCCGTGTATGGCTACACCTTC.

This clonotype was seen more than once but under ten times. The chain couples TRBV7-6 to TRBJ1-5, with 9 bases fitting TRBD1. V was clipped by 4 bases and J by 1 base; unmatched bases: 8. The CDR3 has 17 amino acids. In germline, CDR1 is SGHVS, CDR2 FNYEAQ. CDR3 in amino acids: CASSSYSGTGSNQPQHF. The CDR3 coding sequence is TGTGCCAGCAGCTCGTATTCCGGGACAGGGAGCAATCAGCCCCAGCATTTT. Full variable domain (outside the CDR3, taken from reference TRBV7-6 and TRBJ1-5): GAGVSQSPRYKVTKRGQDVALRCDPISGHVSLYWYRQALGQGPEFLTYFNYEAQQDKSGLPNDRFSAERPEGSISTLTIQRTEQRDSAMYRCASSSYSGTGSNQPQHFGDGTRLSIL.

V gene TRBV24-1 combines with J gene TRBJ1-1; D remains ambiguous. CDR3 length: 12 residues. Germline V gives CDR1 KGHDR, CDR2 SFDVKD. V was pared by 7 bases and J by 5 bases, with 10 bases between. CDR3 nucleotides: TGTGCCACCAGCGGGGTGGGGACTGAAGCTTTCTTT. Translation gives CATSGVGTEAFF.

The genes are TRBV27 and TRBJ1-2, with TRBD1 matching over 7 bases. This CDR3 has 16 amino acids. In germline, CDR1 is MNHEY, CDR2 SMNVEV (reference sequence). The trim removed 6 bases at V and 4 bases at J, leaving 14 bases unmatched. The CDR3, as DNA: TGTGCCAGCAGCGCTGGAGGTGGGGGACAGACCTATGGCTACACCTTC. Translated: CASSAGGGGQTYGYTF.

In its sample, this clonotype was seen once. The chain recombines TRBV6-1 with TRBJ2-2; TRBD2 might be the D (6 bases). This CDR3 spans 13 amino acids. The V gene's germline CDR1 is MNHNS and CDR2 SASEGT. Trimming pared 8 bases from V and 4 bases from J, leaving 11 bases between. CDR3 amino acids: CASSRGGTGELFF. In nucleotides, the CDR3 is TGTGCCAGCTCCCGGGGAGGCACCGGGGAGCTGTTTTTT.

The chain couples TRBV28 to TRBJ1-2, with TRBD1 matching 8 bases. Germline V lookup: CDR1 MDHEN, CDR2 SYDVKM. Unmatched junction bases numbered 6, after V lost 10 bases and J lost 8 bases. This CDR3 has 11 amino acids. CDR3: CATWTGSGYTF. CDR3 nucleotides: TGTGCCACCTGGACAGGGTCCGGCTACACCTTC.